One T cell receptor (beta chain) is described in this entry. The source of the sample is a study of blood T cell repertoires in COVID-19. Study-level background: From T cells, B-cell-depleted T cells, or PBMCs came the material, which was cDNA or gDNA.

Participants were aged about 18 to 90 years, lived in 24 US areas, and enrolled virtually. Cohort placement rested on clinical history that participants reported themselves. Trimming pared 5 bases from V and 8 bases from J, leaving 12 bases between. There are 11 residues in the CDR3. From germline, CDR1 is DFQATT and CDR2 SNEGSKA (reference sequence). Sequenced by immunoSEQ multiplex PCR; TCRdb stores in-frame clones only, minus some. The sample shows fewer than 250,000 clones, 65% to 90% of them seen only once. This receptor was obtained from a woman in her thirties or forties with acute COVID-19. The specimen sequenced was PBMCs or T cells enriched from blood (not recorded which). V and J are TRBV20-1 and TRBJ1-2; D perhaps matches TRBD1 (6 bases). Written as DNA, the CDR3 is TGCAGTGCTTTTCAGGGGAGCGGCTACACCTTC. Protein product: CSAFQGSGYTF.